The T cell receptor (beta chain) under discussion was sequenced for a study of prognosis after radiotherapy for stage I lung cancer. Study as a whole: It was considered that all non-small cell lung cancer patients were medically inoperable. Study-wide points: Gene usage of TRBV and TRBJ reportedly differed between patients with and without metastases.

Judged by abundance, this clonotype is medium-sized. What it binds is unknown. The patients, who had no history of other malignancies and had received no prior chemotherapy or radiotherapy, were all found to be node-negative on CT and PET/CT. Researchers took approximately 6 milliliters of peripheral blood at each of two time points. Genomic DNA served as the source from which two-round multiplex PCR generated TCR beta CDR3 amplicons. Each TRBV and TRBJ gene had its own primer in the first PCR round. TCRdb analysed the multiplex PCR reads with MiXCR anew, one entry per CDR3 protein. The data contain some 15,000 distinct CDR3 sequences, about 27% of them singletons. The V and J ends lost 2 bases and 0 bases respectively, with 8 bases between them. This CDR3 region has 15 residues. Germline CDR1 and CDR2: MNHEY and SVGAGI.

This chain links TRBV6-5 with TRBJ2-1; perhaps TRBD2 as D (5 bases). This clonotype was obtained from a donor over 45 with non-small cell lung cancer. Sequences were derived from PBMCs, sampled before or after stereotactic body radiation therapy (not recorded which). The CDR3 spells CASSYGRSSYNEQFF. The CDR3 nucleotides read TGTGCCAGCAGTTACGGGAGAAGCTCCTACAATGAGCAGTTCTTC.